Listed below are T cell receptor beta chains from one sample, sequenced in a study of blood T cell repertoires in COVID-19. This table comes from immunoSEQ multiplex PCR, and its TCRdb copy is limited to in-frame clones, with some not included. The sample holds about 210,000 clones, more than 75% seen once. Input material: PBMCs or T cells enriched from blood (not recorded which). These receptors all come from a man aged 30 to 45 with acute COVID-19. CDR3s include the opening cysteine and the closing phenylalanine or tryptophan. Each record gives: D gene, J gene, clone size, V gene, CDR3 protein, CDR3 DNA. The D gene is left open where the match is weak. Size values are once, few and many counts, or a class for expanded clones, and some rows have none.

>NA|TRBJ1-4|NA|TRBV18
CASSPRSGNNEKLFF
TGTGCCAGCTCACCACGGTCGGGAAATAATGAAAAACTGTTTTTT
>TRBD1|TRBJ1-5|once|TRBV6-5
CASKSRGTGNQPQHF
TGTGCCAGCAAATCACGGGGGACAGGCAATCAGCCCCAGCATTTT
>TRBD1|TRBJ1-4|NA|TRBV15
CATSRTGGRGEKLFF
TGTGCCACCAGCAGGACAGGGGGAAGGGGAGAAAAACTGTTTTTT
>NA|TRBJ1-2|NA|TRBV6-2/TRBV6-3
CASSRLGRETNYGYTF
TGTGCCAGCAGCCGGCTAGGACGGGAAACGAACTATGGCTACACCTTC
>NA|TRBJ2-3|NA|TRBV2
CASSEVGGGRADTQYF
TGTGCCAGCAGTGAAGTTGGGGGGGGCCGAGCAGATACGCAGTATTTT
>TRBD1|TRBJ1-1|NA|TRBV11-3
CASSSGTGVGTEAFF
TGTGCCAGCAGTTCAGGGACAGGGGTGGGGACTGAAGCTTTCTTT
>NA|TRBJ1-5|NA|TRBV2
CASTQGRGRGQPQHF
TGTGCCAGCACCCAAGGGAGGGGACGGGGTCAGCCCCAGCATTTT
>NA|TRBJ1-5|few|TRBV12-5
CASGPPGPRDQPQHF
TGTGCTAGTGGTCCTCCAGGGCCAAGGGATCAGCCCCAGCATTTT
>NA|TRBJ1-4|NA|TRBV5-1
CASSLNLPSNEKLFF
TGCGCCAGCAGCTTGAATCTTCCCTCTAATGAAAAACTGTTTTTT
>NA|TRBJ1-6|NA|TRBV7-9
CASSRDTDNSPLHF
TGTGCCAGCAGCCGGGACACCGATAATTCACCCCTCCACTTT
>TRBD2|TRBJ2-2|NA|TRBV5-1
CASSSPGLAGLGGELFF
TGCGCCAGCAGCTCCCCTGGACTAGCGGGCCTCGGCGGGGAGCTGTTTTTT
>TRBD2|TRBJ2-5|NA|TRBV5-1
CASSPEASGLGTQYF
TGCGCCAGCAGCCCGGAGGCTAGCGGGCTCGGGACCCAGTACTTC
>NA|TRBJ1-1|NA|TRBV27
CASSFIMPGGTDTEAFF
TGTGCCAGCAGTTTTATCATGCCCGGGGGGACGGACACTGAAGCTTTCTTT
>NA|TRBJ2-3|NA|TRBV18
CASSPPVRATDTQYF
TGTGCCAGCTCACCACCGGTCAGGGCGACAGATACGCAGTATTTT
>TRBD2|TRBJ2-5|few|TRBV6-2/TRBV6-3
CASSPGLAEPTSQETQYF
TGTGCCAGCAGTCCGGGACTAGCGGAGCCAACGTCTCAAGAGACCCAGTACTTC
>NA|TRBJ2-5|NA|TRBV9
CASSVEGGGPETQYF
TGTGCCAGCAGCGTAGAGGGTGGAGGGCCAGAGACCCAGTACTTC
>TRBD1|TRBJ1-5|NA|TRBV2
CASRTGGATQPQHF
TGTGCCAGCAGGACAGGGGGCGCGACTCAGCCCCAGCATTTT
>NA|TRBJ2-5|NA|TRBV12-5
CASGSPRQETQYF
TGTGCTAGTGGTTCCCCTCGCCAAGAGACCCAGTACTTC
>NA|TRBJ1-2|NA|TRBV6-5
CASRDFLRDGYTF
TGTGCCAGCAGGGACTTCCTGCGGGATGGCTACACCTTC
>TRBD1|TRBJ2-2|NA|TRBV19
CATCTGTGTTGELFF
TGTGCCACCTGCACCGGGACAGGGACCACCGGGGAGCTGTTTTTT
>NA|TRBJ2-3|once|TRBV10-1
CASSDSTFTDTQYF
TGCGCCAGCAGTGATTCTACCTTCACAGATACGCAGTATTTT
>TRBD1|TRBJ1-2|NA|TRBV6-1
CASSERGRNYGYTF
TGTGCCAGCAGTGAAAGGGGGCGCAACTATGGCTACACCTTC
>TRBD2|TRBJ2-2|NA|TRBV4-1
CASSQVGLAARELFF
TGCGCCAGCAGCCAAGTGGGACTAGCAGCCCGGGAGCTGTTTTTT
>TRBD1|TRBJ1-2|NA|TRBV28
CASSEIGTGSHGYTF
TGTGCCAGCAGCGAAATCGGGACAGGGAGCCATGGCTACACCTTC
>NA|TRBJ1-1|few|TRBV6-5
CASRHGGTEAFF
TGTGCCAGCAGGCACGGGGGCACTGAAGCTTTCTTT
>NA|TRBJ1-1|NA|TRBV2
CASSGQGNTEAFF
TGTGCCAGCAGTGGGCAGGGGAACACTGAAGCTTTCTTT
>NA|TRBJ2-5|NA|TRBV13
CASSLGQQETQYF
TGTGCCAGCAGCTTAGGACAGCAAGAGACCCAGTACTTC
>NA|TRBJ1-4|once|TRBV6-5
CASSQAINEKLFF
TGTGCCAGCAGCCAGGCTATTAATGAAAAACTGTTTTTT
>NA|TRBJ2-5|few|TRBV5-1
CASSAGDQETQYF
TGCGCCAGCAGCGCCGGGGACCAAGAGACCCAGTACTTC
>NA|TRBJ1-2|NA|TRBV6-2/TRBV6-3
CASSFAWEGGYTF
TGTGCCAGCAGCTTTGCCTGGGAGGGAGGCTACACCTTC
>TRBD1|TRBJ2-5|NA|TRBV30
CAWSFPDRDRAYQETQYF
TGTGCCTGGAGTTTCCCCGACCGGGACAGGGCTTATCAAGAGACCCAGTACTTC
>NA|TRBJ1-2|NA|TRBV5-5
CASSLEGLGYGYTF
TGTGCCAGCAGCTTGGAGGGGTTAGGCTATGGCTACACCTTC
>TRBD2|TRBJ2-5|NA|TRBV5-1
CASSLATSGGLATQYF
TGCGCCAGCAGCTTGGCAACTAGCGGGGGCCTGGCTACCCAGTACTTC
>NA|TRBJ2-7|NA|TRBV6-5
CASSSGPYEQYF
TGTGCCAGCAGCTCAGGGCCCTACGAGCAGTACTTC
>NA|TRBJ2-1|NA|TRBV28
CASSRTTGRYEQFF
TGTGCCAGCAGCCGGACGACAGGGAGGTATGAGCAGTTCTTC
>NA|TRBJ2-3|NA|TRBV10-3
CAISEADFSTDTQYF
TGTGCCATCAGTGAGGCGGATTTTAGCACAGATACGCAGTATTTT
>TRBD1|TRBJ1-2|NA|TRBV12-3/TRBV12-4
CASRSGQGGGYTF
TGTGCCAGCAGATCGGGACAGGGAGGTGGCTACACCTTC
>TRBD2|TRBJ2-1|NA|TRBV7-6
CASSPSGGAYEQFF
TGTGCCAGCAGCCCTAGCGGGGGGGCCTATGAGCAGTTCTTC
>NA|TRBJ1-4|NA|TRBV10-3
CAISSKPGRTNEKLFF
TGTGCCATCAGTTCTAAACCAGGGAGGACTAATGAAAAACTGTTTTTT
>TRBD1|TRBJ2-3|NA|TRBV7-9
CASSLDGQVGQYF
TGTGCCAGCAGCTTAGATGGACAGGTAGGGCAGTATTTT
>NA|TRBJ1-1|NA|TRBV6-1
CASSELLGGSNTEAFF
TGCGCCAGCAGTGAACTCCTAGGGGGTTCGAACACTGAAGCTTTCTTT
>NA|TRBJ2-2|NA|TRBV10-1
CASKEGSNTGELFF
TGCGCCAGCAAAGAGGGTTCGAACACCGGGGAGCTGTTTTTT
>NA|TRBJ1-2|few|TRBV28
CASSRIGQNYGYTF
TGTGCCAGCAGTCGAATCGGACAGAACTATGGCTACACCTTC
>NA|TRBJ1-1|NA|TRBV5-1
CASTISMNTEAFF
TGCGCCAGCACCATTTCCATGAACACTGAAGCTTTCTTT
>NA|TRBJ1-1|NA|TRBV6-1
CASSEVRGGLNTEAFF
TGTGCCAGCAGTGAAGTGAGGGGAGGATTGAACACTGAAGCTTTCTTT
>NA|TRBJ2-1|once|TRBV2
CASSELANEQFF
TGTGCCAGCAGTGAACTAGCGAATGAGCAGTTCTTC
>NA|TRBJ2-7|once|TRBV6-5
CASTQGYEQYF
TGTGCCAGCACTCAGGGCTACGAGCAGTACTTC
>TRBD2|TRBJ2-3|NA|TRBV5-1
CASSRWGLAGGQDTQYF
TGCGCCAGCAGCCGTTGGGGACTAGCGGGGGGGCAAGATACGCAGTATTTT
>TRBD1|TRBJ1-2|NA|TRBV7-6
CASSLVKARQGGGYTF
TGTGCCAGCAGCTTAGTCAAGGCTCGACAGGGCGGAGGCTACACCTTC
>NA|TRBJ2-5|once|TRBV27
CASSPIGGGGPVTQYF
TGTGCCAGCAGCCCGATAGGAGGGGGGGGGCCGGTGACCCAGTACTTC
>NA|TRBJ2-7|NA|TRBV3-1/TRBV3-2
CASSSYMGATSYEQYF
TGTGCCAGCAGCTCTTACATGGGGGCCACCTCCTACGAGCAGTACTTC